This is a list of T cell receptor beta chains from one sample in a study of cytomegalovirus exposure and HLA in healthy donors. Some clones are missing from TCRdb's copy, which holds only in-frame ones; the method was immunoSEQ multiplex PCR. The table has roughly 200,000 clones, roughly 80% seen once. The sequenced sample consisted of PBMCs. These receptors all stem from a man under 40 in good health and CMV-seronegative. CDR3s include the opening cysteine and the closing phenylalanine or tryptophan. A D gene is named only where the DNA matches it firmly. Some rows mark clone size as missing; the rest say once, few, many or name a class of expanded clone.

CDR3: CASSVVPVPSYEQYF
DNA: TGTGCCAGCAGCGTAGTCCCGGTCCCCTCCTACGAGCAGTACTTC
D: NA
V: TRBV9
size: NA
J: TRBJ2-7

CDR3: CASSFEIQGSVDTQYF
DNA: TGTGCCAGCAGTTTCGAGATACAGGGGTCGGTAGATACGCAGTATTTT
D: TRBD1
V: TRBV6-5
size: NA
J: TRBJ2-3

CDR3: CASSPYWTGDNQPQHF
DNA: TGTGCCAGCAGTCCCTACTGGACAGGGGACAATCAGCCCCAGCATTTT
D: TRBD1
V: TRBV27
size: NA
J: TRBJ1-5

CDR3: CASSLGTGGQFF
DNA: TGTGCCAGCAGCCTGGGGACAGGGGGACAGTTCTTC
D: TRBD1
V: TRBV7-8
size: NA
J: TRBJ2-1

CDR3: CASSLMGVRGGDTQYF
DNA: TGTGCCAGCAGCTTGATGGGGGTGCGGGGGGGAGATACGCAGTATTTT
D: TRBD2
V: TRBV5-4
size: once
J: TRBJ2-3

CDR3: CASSQGSAGTPNTEAFF
DNA: TGCGCCAGCAGCCAGGGCTCGGCCGGGACACCGAACACTGAAGCTTTCTTT
D: NA
V: TRBV4-1
size: NA
J: TRBJ1-1

CDR3: CASSLGGSRAYEQYF
DNA: TGTGCCAGCAGCTTAGGAGGGTCAAGGGCCTACGAGCAGTACTTC
D: NA
V: TRBV7-3
size: NA
J: TRBJ2-7

CDR3: CASSLEGGDEQFF
DNA: TGTGCCAGCAGCTTAGAGGGGGGGGATGAGCAGTTCTTC
D: NA
V: TRBV7-2
size: NA
J: TRBJ2-1

CDR3: CASSSYGTGNNQPQHF
DNA: TGTGCCAGCAGCTCCTATGGGACAGGCAACAATCAGCCCCAGCATTTT
D: TRBD1
V: TRBV7-2
size: few
J: TRBJ1-5

CDR3: CASSLAGQNEKLFF
DNA: TGCGCCAGCAGCTTGGCTGGACAGAATGAAAAACTGTTTTTT
D: NA
V: TRBV5-1
size: NA
J: TRBJ1-4

CDR3: CASSLAGNEQYF
DNA: TGTGCCAGCAGCTTGGCCGGGAACGAGCAGTACTTC
D: NA
V: TRBV5-5
size: NA
J: TRBJ2-7

CDR3: CASSPHQSTDTQYF
DNA: TGTGCCAGCTCACCTCACCAGAGCACAGATACGCAGTATTTT
D: NA
V: TRBV18
size: once
J: TRBJ2-3

CDR3: CASSPGGGAGETQYF
DNA: TGTGCCAGCAGCCCGGGGGGAGGAGCCGGGGAGACCCAGTACTTC
D: TRBD2
V: TRBV7-9
size: NA
J: TRBJ2-5

CDR3: CASSFLTNPIGAGGRVGEQFF
DNA: TGTGCCAGCAGTTTTTTGACAAATCCTATCGGGGCAGGGGGAAGAGTCGGTGAGCAGTTCTTC
D: TRBD1
V: TRBV27
size: NA
J: TRBJ2-1

CDR3: CASSLGAGGGNTIYF
DNA: TGTGCCAGCAGCTTGGGAGCGGGGGGCGGAAACACCATATATTTT
D: NA
V: TRBV5-4
size: NA
J: TRBJ1-3

CDR3: CASSLVLQGNYNEQFF
DNA: TGTGCCAGCAGCTTAGTACTCCAGGGGAACTACAATGAGCAGTTCTTC
D: NA
V: TRBV7-2
size: few
J: TRBJ2-1

CDR3: CASSLNEGRGEKLFF
DNA: TGTGCCAGCAGCTTAAATGAAGGGAGGGGTGAAAAACTGTTTTTT
D: NA
V: TRBV7-6
size: once
J: TRBJ1-4

CDR3: CASSQDLLAAGPIRETQYF
DNA: TGTGCCAGCAGCCAAGATCTATTAGCGGCTGGCCCAATTAGAGAGACCCAGTACTTC
D: NA
V: TRBV4-2
size: NA
J: TRBJ2-5

CDR3: CASSLDRVDQPQHF
DNA: TGTGCCAGCAGCCTGGACAGGGTGGATCAGCCCCAGCATTTT
D: TRBD1
V: TRBV6-5
size: NA
J: TRBJ1-5

CDR3: CASSVAEEVPQHF
DNA: TGTGCCAGCAGTGTTGCGGAGGAGGTCCCCCAGCATTTT
D: NA
V: TRBV6-1
size: NA
J: TRBJ1-5

CDR3: CSAQDSLATNEKLFF
DNA: TGCAGCGCCCAGGACAGCCTTGCAACTAATGAAAAACTGTTTTTT
D: NA
V: TRBV29-1
size: NA
J: TRBJ1-4

CDR3: CASSYRQGDYEQYF
DNA: TGTGCCAGCAGTTACCGACAGGGCGACTACGAGCAGTACTTC
D: TRBD1
V: TRBV6-5
size: NA
J: TRBJ2-7

CDR3: CASSILQAGETQYF
DNA: TGTGCCAGTAGTATCCTCCAAGCTGGAGAGACCCAGTACTTC
D: NA
V: TRBV19
size: NA
J: TRBJ2-5

CDR3: CASRGRNPPTEAFF
DNA: TGTGCCAGCAGGGGGAGGAACCCCCCCACTGAAGCTTTCTTT
D: NA
V: TRBV28
size: NA
J: TRBJ1-1

CDR3: CASRLSRFSNQPQHF
DNA: TGTGCCAGCAGGCTTAGCCGGTTTAGCAATCAGCCCCAGCATTTT
D: NA
V: TRBV27
size: once
J: TRBJ1-5

CDR3: CASRPSGYGQGAWAEAFF
DNA: TGTGCCAGCAGACCTTCTGGCTATGGGCAGGGGGCGTGGGCTGAAGCTTTCTTT
D: TRBD1
V: TRBV28
size: NA
J: TRBJ1-1